This TCR beta chain stems from a study of cytomegalovirus exposure and HLA in healthy donors (dated by TCRdb to the late 2010s). Concerning the study at large: An earlier analysis of a few hundred of the donors reported 276 Gb of sequence data and 95 million to 130 million unique TCR beta sequences obtained from roughly 170 million T cells. An early release that covered some 640 HLA-typed donors contained approximately 300 gigabases of sequencing data and around 85 million unique TCR sequences. Among the roughly 410 genotyped donors, roughly 80% belonged to the genetic ancestry cluster associated with self-reported Caucasian donors. The study aimed to test whether cataloging public T cell receptors could reveal signatures of past pathogen exposure. Using immunosequencing, the study profiled T cell repertoires from approximately 700 subjects and related those repertoires to cytomegalovirus serostatus. Besides the first cohort of roughly 700 subjects, a separate validation cohort made up of about 120 different subjects was used. The study combined high-throughput TCR immunosequencing, statistical association of individual TCRs with disease status, and machine learning to predict cytomegalovirus infection status. In a later analysis, previously published TCR beta repertoires from 550 to 700 donors were re-analyzed and high-resolution HLA genotyping was added so that TCR occurrence patterns could be studied. Rather than using new phenotypic data, the later analysis identified candidate immune exposures from TCR beta sequences and from how often those sequences occurred across donors. An earlier analysis of approximately 640 of the donors applied high-throughput TCR beta sequencing to assess whether each TCR beta V gene segment acted as functional or pseudogenic. Alongside the repertoire data, information on donor age, sex, ethnicity and CMV serostatus was compiled. A later genetic analysis used genome-wide SNP genotypes for about 60% of the roughly 700 donors, treating that subset as a discovery cohort. All discovery cohort repertoires had been generated using a single sequencing platform. HLA typing covered class I and class II loci at four-digit resolution. The number of donors typed differed by locus, with roughly 629-640 for A, B, C, DRB1 and DQB1, roughly 520 for DQA1, 600 to 610 for DPA1, and some 440 for DPB1. Roughly 5 DR-DQ haplotypes were handled as single units for association and clustering because linkage in the cohort was strong. Among around 400 genotyped donors of the cohort, an average of around 240,000 unique TCR beta nucleotide sequences were sequenced per donor, about a sixth of them non-productive. The full study reports these points: At a false discovery rate of 0.05, a later analysis linked fewer than 20,000 TCR beta sequences to specific HLA alleles. A later genetic analysis reported fewer N-insertions in productive TCRs among donors in an Asian-associated ancestry cluster than the roughly 620-donor mean. Linkage disequilibrium might explain the correlated functional status among segregating V segments, but an unknown experimental factor could not be ruled out. Because the 87-base-pair reads could not distinguish some IMGT-functional V segments, including TRBV6-2 and TRBV6-3, those segments were excluded. Compared with equally common non-associated chains, HLA-associated TCR beta chains in a later analysis were more clonally expanded and had lower generation probabilities. When HLA alleles, especially DR and DQ, strongly co-occurred, TCR associations were difficult to assign to individual alleles. A later analysis found that TCR association rates varied across HLA loci, with DRB1 alleles showing the most associated TCRs and HLA-C alleles the fewest. Because HLA typing was unavailable for some donors at each locus, only the typed subset was used in association tests. Presence/absence analyses assumed roughly uniform sequencing depth across donors, an assumption that may not hold. The authors suggested that the approach could potentially be extended to other disease states and immunological phenotypes. The earlier analysis of 450 to 700 of the donors excluded some 16 rarely observed V segments, including chromosome 9 orphons, because counts were too low. Several of the top co-occurrence clusters appeared to be linked to parvovirus B19, influenza, CMV and Epstein-Barr virus, according to a later analysis. For the cohort, immune exposure information was limited to CMV serostatus. In a later analysis, most CMV-associated TCR beta chains were found to appear HLA-restricted, with HLA associations seemingly driven largely by CMV exposure. In this cohort, only TCR beta chains were sequenced, and detectable features were limited by the absence of alpha or paired-chain data. A further reported finding was that TCR beta sequences accurately predicted the HLA-A and HLA-B alleles for most subjects in the first cohort. A few of the identified cytomegalovirus-associated TCR beta chains were confirmed in vitro to be specific for cytomegalovirus antigens. A cluster of highly shared sequence variants was judged likely to be a technical artifact of the sequencing pipeline. An earlier analysis of some 560 of the donors showed that most TCR beta V segments appeared in productive rearrangements either about 87% or about 30% of the time, which broadly matched IMGT annotations. An association between a missense DCLRE1C variant and V-gene and J-gene trimming of TCR beta chains was found in a later genetic analysis and replicated in an independent cohort. A total of roughly 160 TCR beta chains were listed by the study as associated with cytomegalovirus. In both the original and validation cohorts, the classifier was reported to diagnose cytomegalovirus status with high specificity and sensitivity. Across donors, most TCR sequences were observed very rarely, whereas some public TCRs were present in many individuals.

In total, about 650 healthy bone marrow donors made up the cohort. Cohort members were all nominally healthy when sampled, although unrecorded immune exposures were likely present. The donor tested CMV seronegative, placing the donor among the 352 seronegative members of the cohort. Each donor provided a peripheral blood sample, and peripheral blood mononuclear cells were used for TCR beta sequencing. The Qiagen DNeasy Blood Extraction Kit was used to extract genomic DNA from the blood cell samples. The library was built by means of the immunoSEQ multiplex PCR assay. The multiplex PCR relied on a mix of 60 forward primers for TCR Vbeta segments and 13 reverse primers for TCR Jbeta segments. A multiplex PCR assay on genomic DNA amplified the CDR3 region of rearranged TCR beta genes. The Illumina HiSeq System was used to sequence the amplified TCR beta libraries as 87-base-pair reads. In the original analysis: In a later analysis, around 80 million unique TCR beta chains were counted across the 650 to 700 repertoires, and around 10 million of these chains were shared by at least two donors. Raw reads were error-corrected and collapsed into unique sequences with a nearest-neighbor algorithm that merged closely related sequences to remove PCR and sequencing errors. CDR3 sequences were aligned to IMGT reference sequences to assign V, D and J gene segments. For a sequence to be retained, at least a six-nucleotide match to both a V gene segment and a J gene segment was required. A rearrangement counted as productive if the CDR3 had no stop codons and remained in frame with V and J, and every other rearrangement counted as non-productive. CDR3 was defined by IMGT convention, running from the second conserved V-encoded cysteine to the conserved J-encoded phenylalanine. The earlier analysis of about 610 of the donors excluded sequences that lacked an unambiguous match to a single V gene segment. In an earlier analysis of 450 to 750 of the donors, a V segment was called functional when productive rearrangements were above 56.7%, and segregating when the standard deviation between donors exceeded 5%. A statistical classification framework was built to diagnose cytomegalovirus status from the catalog of TCR beta chain sequences. In a later analysis, TCR nucleotide sequences were compared against IMGT/GENE-DB human TR gene sequences so that V and J genes could be assigned. The TCRdist pipeline was used in a later analysis to assign CDR3 sequences and most-parsimonious VDJ recombination scenarios. In a later analysis, each TCR beta chain was defined by its CDR3 amino acid sequence together with its V-gene family, and reads lacking a unique V-gene family were excluded. A later analysis removed several hundred highly shared, low-generation-probability nucleotide sequences to deal with suspected cross-contamination and a sequencing artifact. A later analysis calculated a clonal expansion index for each public chain from normalized within-repertoire ranks of inferred template counts. In a later analysis, generation probabilities were computed with a VDJ recombination model fitted to out-of-frame rearrangements, and the resulting probabilities were checked against IGoR. In a later analysis, hypergeometric tests were used to score TCR-TCR, TCR-HLA and TCR-CMV co-occurrence, with a repertoire-size bias correction applied to TCR pairs. In a later analysis, false discovery rates were estimated by permuting HLA or CMV assignments 20 times. In a later analysis, co-occurring TCRs were grouped using DBSCAN, with TCRdist sequence similarity added in when clustering inside HLA-allele-positive subsets. Co-occurrence clustering excluded repertoires with fewer than 30,000 or more than 120,000 public chains, plus five with anomalous nucleotide sharing. In its TCRdb copy, this immuneACCESS table keeps in-frame sequences only and misses some clones. Where compared with another copy, unresolved V genes explain less than half of these, and the others have no known cause. The V and J calls and clone size come from that table; D and trimming were worked out from the DNA. Here the sample has approximately 210,000 clones; over 60% occur a single time. The ten largest clones represent approximately 2% of the sample.

Reading the germline V gene gives CDR1 SQVTM and CDR2 ANQGSEA. Between the V and J ends, shortened by 4 bases and 4 bases respectively, the junction contains 13 bases. The CDR3 numbers 13 residues from cysteine through phenylalanine. Of all the DNA, just the CDR3 is kept, 39 bases in frame from base 1. Comment on this clone: This receptor's antigen is unknown. One base away there is no much larger clone; base qualities are not given.

The origin of this receptor is a male donor in good health and CMV-seronegative. Sample: PBMCs. The chain is assembled from TRBV29-1 and TRBJ1-1; TRBD1 might be the D gene, on 6 matching bases. CDR3 reads: CSVVMARGTEAFF. The sequence in DNA is TGCAGCGTTGTTATGGCCAGGGGCACTGAAGCTTTCTTT.